This record looks at one TCR beta chain sequence and its context. The antigen it recognizes is unknown. No much larger clonotype is one base removed from it; base qualities were not supplied. The germline V gene supplies CDR1 SGDLS and CDR2 YYNGEE. The CDR3 starts with the cysteine, ends with the phenylalanine, and has 14 residues. Only CDR3 DNA is held: 42 bases, read in frame from base 1. The germline ends are 14 bases apart after V is trimmed by 4 bases and J by 6 bases. Participants in the prospective study were enrolled through a virtual design, were aged roughly 18 to 100 years, and lived in 20 to 30 United States geographic areas. In the prospective study, cohorts were assigned on the basis of participant-reported clinical history obtained from a screening survey and a study questionnaire. Exposed participants had been in contact, within 2 weeks of entering the study, with a person who had a PCR-confirmed or clinician-diagnosed case of COVID-19. In the prospective study, whole blood, serum and a nasopharyngeal or oropharyngeal swab were collected from each participant by mobile phlebotomists. Prospective study participants could optionally give additional blood draws and questionnaires over a roughly 2-month period. Blood samples from the prospective study were shipped frozen or at room temperature prior to DNA extraction.

TCRbeta CDR3 regions were amplified from genomic DNA using the immunoSEQ Assay, a bias-controlled multiplex PCR. In the source study's methods: Nucleated cell counts per sample were estimated from amplification of reference gene primers within the assay. To quantify the absolute abundance of each unique TCRbeta CDR3 rearrangement, sequence reads were collapsed and filtered. Productive Simpson clonality was computed per sample as the square root of Simpson's diversity index over productive rearrangements. TCRdb mirrors the immuneACCESS table, restricted to in-frame sequences. Some clones are absent from its copies; in checked studies, under half trace to an unresolved V gene, and the reason for the others is unknown. That table is the source of V, J and clone size, and D and trimming were worked out from the DNA. In this sample the table shows around 270,000 clones, approximately 88% of which occur a single time. In total, the top ten clones hold approximately 3.4% of the sample.

The data stem from a study of blood T cell repertoires in COVID-19 (TCRdb year 2020). Context from the whole study: Samples from collaborators originated in the United States, Italy and Spain and spanned both the acute and convalescent phases of COVID-19. The sample metadata nearly always contained a de-identified subject ID, COVID-19 status, age in years and sex. Samples were obtained from the ongoing ImmuneRACE study (first 160 participants) and from 1,200 or so subjects provided by 6 global collaborators. The prospective study material was composed of cDNA or gDNA derived from T cells, B-cell-depleted T cells, or PBMCs. The dataset comprised deeply sampled blood TCRbeta repertoires from subjects exposed to, actively infected with, or recovered from COVID-19. The repertoires were released in a freely available public database meant as a resource for research on the immune response to SARS-CoV-2. HLA class I and class II types, where available, came from metadata supplied by the sample provider rather than from assay-based typing.

General study outcomes and caveats: How much clinical and demographic metadata was included differed by source and by participant, and the metadata was provided uncurated.

The sequencing input was PBMCs or T cells enriched from blood (not recorded which). The TCR sequence derives from a middle-aged woman who had been exposed to COVID-19. The chain is assembled from TRBV9 and TRBJ1-3; the D gene is not confidently resolved. The CDR3 is CASSPAAGQNTIYF. The nucleotide sequence is TGTGCCAGCAGCCCAGCGGCAGGCCAAAACACCATATATTTT.